What follows are 11 T cell receptor beta chains derived from one specimen sequenced in a study of blood T cell repertoires in COVID-19. The method was immunoSEQ multiplex PCR; TCRdb's version includes in-frame clones alone and lacks a portion of them. The table records some 270,000 clones, 65% to 85% of them present only once. The sample taken for sequencing was peripheral blood. All receptors come from a woman aged 40 to 50 who had recovered from COVID-19.

V is TRBV5-6 and J is TRBJ1-6; D gene ambiguous. Per germline, CDR1 SGHDT and CDR2 YYEEEE. This CDR3 comprises 16 residues. V lost 0 bases and J 6 bases, leaving 13 bases between the germline ends. The CDR3 sequence: CASSLGPARVNSPLHF. In DNA, the CDR3 is TGTGCCAGCAGCTTGGGGCCCGCGCGGGTTAATTCACCCCTCCACTTT.

This clone was seen only once. This chain connects TRBV7-9 to TRBJ2-4, with TRBD1 matching 7 bases. This CDR3 has 13 amino acids. Trimming removed 5 bases from V and 10 bases from J; junction bases left unmatched: 8. CDR1 and CDR2 (germline): SEHNR, FQNEAQ (reference sequence). The CDR3 spells CASSPRDSLIQYF. CDR3 nucleotide sequence: TGTGCCAGCAGCCCCCGGGACAGTTTAATTCAGTACTTC.

This chain uses TRBV30 with TRBJ2-7; no clear D. The CDR3 spans 12 residues. Germline-derived CDR1 and CDR2 are GTSNPN and SVGIG (reference sequence). The V end lost 2 bases, the J end lost 5 bases, and 10 bases lay between the germline ends. The CDR3, as DNA: TGTGCCTGGAGTAGCTCAGGAAACGAGCAGTACTTC. Translating it yields CAWSSSGNEQYF.

Turning to this clone: Other DNA sequences of this sample code for an identical CDR3. CDR3 sequence: CASRTGSSGNTIYF. The CDR3 bases are TGTGCCAGCAGGACAGGGAGCTCTGGAAACACCATATATTTT. The chain couples TRBV2 to TRBJ1-3, with TRBD1 identical over 7 bases. Trimming at V came to 6 bases and at J to 0 bases, leaving 2 bases not matched to a gene. Germline CDR1 reads SNHLY; CDR2 reads FYNNEI. This CDR3 is 14 amino acids long.

This clone was picked up one time. CDR3 amino acids: CASSPGGTQAPASHF. As DNA, the CDR3 is TGTGCCAGCTCACCGGGCGGGACTCAAGCCCCAGCATCGCATTTT. The V and J genes are TRBV18 and TRBJ1-5, with TRBD1 as a possible D gene (5 bases). V lost 3 bases, J lost 15 bases, and 24 bases lay in between. The CDR3 is made up of 15 amino acids. From germline, CDR1 is KGHSH and CDR2 LQKENI.

V usage is TRBV18 and J usage is TRBJ1-1, with D unresolved. V was shortened by 3 bases and J by 1 base, with 12 bases between the two germline ends. Germline CDR1 and CDR2: KGHSH and LQKENI. The CDR3 is 15 residues long. The CDR3 sequence: CASSPTSTGNTEAFF. The DNA of the CDR3 is TGTGCCAGCTCACCGACCTCGACTGGGAACACTGAAGCTTTCTTT.

The V call is TRBV27, the J call TRBJ2-5; TRBD1 agrees at 7 bases. The CDR3 loop spans 14 amino acids. CDR1 and CDR2 from the germline V gene are MNHEY and SMNVEV (reference sequence). V shed 8 bases and J 7 bases; nucleotides not matched to a gene: 13. In nucleotides, the CDR3 is TGTGCCAGCTTCCCCCAGCGCCCAGGGGGGACCCAGTACTTC. Its translation is CASFPQRPGGTQYF.

The genes are TRBV6-5 and TRBJ2-7; 7 bases line up with TRBD1. Germline V gene lookup returns CDR1 MNHEY and CDR2 SVGAGI. Trimming at V came to 11 bases and at J to 1 base, leaving 14 bases not matched to a gene. CDR3 length equals 15 residues. The DNA of the CDR3 is TGTGCCGGCTCCCCGACAGGGATTATGTCCTACGAGCAGTACTTC. Protein: CAGSPTGIMSYEQYF.

The CDR3 nucleotides read TGTGCCAGCAGCTTAAGCCAGGGTTATTCCTACGAGCAGTACTTC. This sequence encodes CASSLSQGYSYEQYF. This sequence joins TRBV11-3 and TRBJ2-7, with D possibly TRBD1 on 5 matching bases. Per the germline V gene, CDR1 is SGHNT and CDR2 is YENEEA. The germline V and J ends were trimmed by 2 bases and 1 base, with 12 bases remaining between them. This CDR3 is 15 amino acids long.

The V and J genes are TRBV7-9 and TRBJ2-4; no clear D gene. The CDR3 totals 16 residues. V gave up 4 bases and J gave up 3 bases, with 16 bases separating them. Per germline, CDR1 SEHNR and CDR2 FQNEAQ (reference sequence). CDR3 region: CASSSVSVADKNIQYF. CDR3 DNA sequence: TGTGCCAGCAGCTCTGTTTCGGTTGCTGACAAAAACATTCAGTACTTC.

This clone occurred a few times. The rearrangement uses TRBV30 and TRBJ1-1; D may be TRBD1 (5 bases). Trimming took 4 bases from V and 5 from J, leaving 11 bases between them. The CDR3 totals 12 residues. The V gene's germline CDR1 is GTSNPN and CDR2 SVGIG (reference sequence). Written as DNA, the CDR3 is TGTGCCTGGACCGGGGGGTGGACTGAAGCTTTCTTT. It specifies CAWTGGWTEAFF.